A single T cell receptor (beta chain) is shown here with its context. Study processing details: Cell counts per sample came from amplifying reference gene primers. This table comes from immunoSEQ multiplex PCR, and its TCRdb copy is limited to in-frame clones, with some not included. From that table come the V and J calls and clone size; the DNA was used to work out D and trimming. The sample records fewer than 200,000 clones, 79% being singletons. The entry originates in a study of blood T cell repertoires in COVID-19. Looking at the study overall: Sources were T cells, B-cell-depleted T cells, or PBMCs; the material itself was cDNA or gDNA.

The CDR3 is made up of 15 amino acids. The V end lost 0 bases, the J end lost 1 base, and 8 bases lay between the germline ends. In germline, CDR1 is SGHKS, CDR2 YYEKEE (reference sequence). Adults between about 18 and 89 years of age took part from fewer than 30 US areas. Membership in each cohort depended on participant-reported clinical history. The sample comprised PBMCs or T cells enriched from blood (not recorded which). The receptor's source is a woman aged 70-85 years in a cohort exposed to, infected with or recovered from COVID-19 (not recorded which). The V and J genes are TRBV5-5 and TRBJ2-1; D ambiguous. The CDR3 DNA sequence: TGTGCCAGCAGCTTGGGCGGATCGTCCTACAATGAGCAGTTCTTC. Translated: CASSLGGSSYNEQFF.